A single sample gave rise to the 26 T cell receptor beta chains below, sequenced in a study of OX40 agonist ivuxolimab in advanced cancers. Profiled with immunoSEQ multiplex PCR; TCRdb holds only in-frame clones, not every one. The sample gives 75,000 to 90,000 clones, 92% of which show up once; 2.5% to 3% is in the top ten. The specimen was CD4+ or CD8+ T cells sorted from blood, collected in a trial of the OX40 agonist ivuxolimab. Receptors were obtained from an adult with an advanced solid tumor such as melanoma, head and neck, liver or kidney cancer.

This sequence joins TRBV4-2 and TRBJ1-4, with 9 bases fitting TRBD1. V was clipped by 6 bases and J by 6 bases; unmatched bases: 11. The CDR3 has 16 residues. Per the germline V gene, CDR1 is LGHNA and CDR2 is YNFKEQ. CDR3 nucleotide sequence: TGTGCCAGCAGTCTCCGCCGGGGACAGGGTTATGAAAAACTGTTTTTT. Its translation is CASSLRRGQGYEKLFF.

The V gene is TRBV5-1, the J gene TRBJ1-1; 11 positions agree with TRBD1. CDR1 and CDR2 from the germline V gene are SGHRS and YFSETQ. The V and J ends lost 4 bases and 4 bases, in that order; junction bases with no gene match: 3. The CDR3 runs 14 residues. The CDR3 sequence: CASSPGTGGTEAFF. The CDR3 bases are TGCGCCAGCAGCCCCGGGACAGGGGGCACTGAAGCTTTCTTT.

V is TRBV5-1 and J is TRBJ1-1; D may be TRBD1 (6 bases). The ends were cut back, 4 bases at V and 5 bases at J, with 21 bases in the middle. Per germline, CDR1 SGHRS and CDR2 YFSETQ. The CDR3 length is 16 residues. The CDR3 nucleotides read TGCGCCAGCAGCGTACAGGGTTTGGACGTTGGTACTGAAGCTTTCTTT. This encodes CASSVQGLDVGTEAFF. The full variable domain, with the rest looked up from reference TRBV5-1 and TRBJ1-1, is KAGVTQTPRYLIKTRGQQVTLSCSPISGHRSVSWYQQTPGQGLQFLFEYFSETQRNKGNFPGRFSGRQFSNSRSEMNVSTLELGDSALYLCASSVQGLDVGTEAFFGQGTRLTVV.

The rearrangement links TRBV4-1 to TRBJ1-1; 7 bases fit TRBD1. CDR3 length: 14 amino acids. V dropped 2 bases and J dropped 2; count of bases not matched to a gene: 2. The germline CDR1 and CDR2 sequences are MGHRA and YSYEKL. CDR3 DNA sequence: TGCGCCAGCAGCCAACGACAGGGAAACACTGAAGCTTTCTTT. Protein product: CASSQRQGNTEAFF.

The chain combines TRBV7-6 with TRBJ1-3; no reliable D call. The CDR3 sequence is 15 residues long. Trimming cost V 2 bases and J 0 bases, with 8 bases left between them. Germline values: CDR1 SGHVS, CDR2 FNYEAQ. The CDR3 DNA reads TGTGCCAGCAGCTTAACACGATCCTCTGGAAACACCATATATTTT. This translates into CASSLTRSSGNTIYF.

This sequence joins TRBV4-1 and TRBJ1-5, with D unresolved. The CDR3 has 16 amino acids. V was pared by 2 bases and J by 6 bases, with 17 bases between. Germline V gene lookup returns CDR1 MGHRA and CDR2 YSYEKL. CDR3 region: CASSQFDTPGSQPQHF. CDR3 in DNA: TGCGCCAGCAGCCAATTCGACACCCCCGGCAGTCAGCCCCAGCATTTT.

The rearrangement links TRBV28 to TRBJ1-2, with D hard to call. Trimming stripped 5 bases from V and 2 bases from J, with 6 bases between. Per germline, CDR1 MDHEN and CDR2 SYDVKM. The CDR3 is 12 residues long. The CDR3 region is CASSQLNYGYTF. CDR3 coding DNA: TGTGCCAGCAGTCAACTAAACTATGGCTACACCTTC.

This chain uses TRBV5-1 with TRBJ2-7, with 9 bases identical to TRBD1. The trim removed 1 base at V and 2 bases at J, leaving 7 bases unmatched. The CDR3 extends over 16 amino acids. Germline-derived CDR1 and CDR2 are SGHRS and YFSETQ. The DNA for the CDR3 is TGCGCCAGCAGCTTGACCGGGACAGGGATTCCCTACGAGCAGTACTTC. Translation: CASSLTGTGIPYEQYF.

The chain carries TRBV2 and TRBJ2-5, with D perhaps TRBD2 (6 bases). Germline V gene data show CDR1 as SNHLY and CDR2 as FYNNEI. V gave up 6 bases and J gave up 5 bases, with 13 bases separating them. The CDR3 is made up of 13 amino acids. CDR3 bases: TGTGCCAGCAGCGGCCAGAGCGGGGAGACCCAGTACTTC. It specifies CASSGQSGETQYF.

The chain has TRBV6-5 and TRBJ1-3; TRBD1 agrees at 9 bases. Losses at the gene ends were 2 bases for V and 3 bases for J; bases not matched to a gene: 5. This CDR3 contains 16 residues. The germline gives CDR1 MNHEY, CDR2 SVGAGI. This CDR3 reads CASSYGGQGYGNTIYF. CDR3 in DNA: TGTGCCAGCAGTTACGGGGGACAGGGATATGGAAACACCATATATTTT.

The chain employs TRBV25-1 and TRBJ1-1; 7 bases match TRBD1. V was pared by 4 bases and J by 3 bases, with 5 bases of the junction left unmatched. Germline CDR1 MGHDK, CDR2 SYGVNS. The length of the CDR3 is 14 residues. CDR3 region: CASSVIGTDTEAFF. As DNA, the CDR3 is TGTGCCAGCAGTGTTATCGGGACAGACACTGAAGCTTTCTTT.

The chain is built from TRBV19 and TRBJ1-2; no clear D. Germline CDR1 and CDR2: LNHDA and SQIVND (reference sequence). The CDR3 has 13 residues. V lost 3 bases and J lost 8, with 13 bases in between. In nucleotides, the CDR3 is TGTGCCAGTAGTATCGCAGAAGAGGGCGGCTACACCTTC. It specifies CASSIAEEGGYTF.

The chain combines TRBV5-1 with TRBJ2-7; a weak D match, TRBD2 (7 bases). This CDR3 has 15 amino acids. Deletions cut 3 bases from V and 6 bases from J, with 19 bases between. Germline CDR1 SGHRS, CDR2 YFSETQ. The CDR3 spells CASSSGPGGQGEQYF. As DNA, the CDR3 is TGCGCCAGCAGCTCGGGACCGGGGGGCCAGGGCGAGCAGTACTTC. The whole variable domain, remainder taken from reference TRBV5-1 and TRBJ2-7, is KAGVTQTPRYLIKTRGQQVTLSCSPISGHRSVSWYQQTPGQGLQFLFEYFSETQRNKGNFPGRFSGRQFSNSRSEMNVSTLELGDSALYLCASSSGPGGQGEQYFGPGTRLTVT.

V is TRBV6-1 and J is TRBJ1-6, with 7 nucleotides matching TRBD1. V trimming: 3 bases; J trimming: 6 bases; junction bases outside the gene matches: 5. This CDR3 spans 15 amino acids. CDR1 and CDR2 from the germline V gene are MNHNS and SASEGT. The DNA of the CDR3 is TGTGCCAGCAGTGACTCCGGGACAGCTAATTCACCCCTCCACTTT. Amino acid sequence: CASSDSGTANSPLHF.

The chain carries TRBV5-1 and TRBJ2-3; either TRBD1 or TRBD2 may fit D (5 bases each). V shed 9 bases and J shed 3 bases, with 17 bases lying between them. Germline-derived CDR1 and CDR2 are SGHRS and YFSETQ. This CDR3 is built from 14 residues. CDR3 sequence reads: CATRGGGETDTQYF. In DNA, the CDR3 is TGCGCCACCCGGGGTGGGGGTGAGACAGATACGCAGTATTTT.

The V call is TRBV19, the J call TRBJ2-7, with D possibly TRBD2 on 5 matching bases. Germline V CDR1 and CDR2: LNHDA, SQIVND (reference sequence). With 3 bases removed from V and 4 bases from J, the gap between germline ends came to 10 bases. The CDR3 spans 13 residues. CDR3 protein: CASSMEASYEQYF. The CDR3 coding sequence is TGTGCCAGTAGTATGGAGGCCTCATACGAGCAGTACTTC. Supplemented by reference TRBV19 and TRBJ2-7, the full variable domain reads DGGITQSPKYLFRKEGQNVTLSCEQNLNHDAMYWYRQDPGQGLRLIYYSQIVNDFQKGDIAEGYSVSREKKESFPLTVTSAQKNPTAFYLCASSMEASYEQYFGPGTRLTVT.

This chain uses TRBV13 with TRBJ2-7; tentative D call: TRBD1 (5 bases). The CDR3 is 13 residues long. Trimming left V 4 bases short and J 3 bases short, with 10 bases between. CDR1 and CDR2 from the germline V gene are PRHDT and FYEKMQ (reference sequence). This CDR3 is CASSSRRGYEQYF. CDR3 nucleotides: TGTGCCAGCAGCTCGAGAAGGGGCTACGAGCAGTACTTC. The entire variable domain, with the rest obtained from reference TRBV13 and TRBJ2-7, is as follows: AAGVIQSPRHLIKEKRETATLKCYPIPRHDTVYWYQQGPGQDPQFLISFYEKMQSDKGSIPDRFSAQQFSDYHSELNMSSLELGDSALYFCASSSRRGYEQYFGPGTRLTVT.

The gene calls are TRBV2 and TRBJ2-5; 11 bases line up with TRBD1. Germline CDR1 is SNHLY and CDR2 is FYNNEI. The length of the CDR3 is 15 residues. J lost 6 bases, V lost 6 bases, and 9 bases had no gene match. CDR3 residues: CASSQGQGVGQTQYF. The DNA of the CDR3 is TGTGCCAGCAGCCAGGGACAGGGGGTGGGCCAGACCCAGTACTTC.

This clone was detected once. Here the CDR3 DNA reads TGCGCCAGCAGCTTGGACTCGCCCCTCTCCTACGAGCAGTACTTC. The encoded protein is CASSLDSPLSYEQYF. This sequence joins TRBV5-1 and TRBJ2-7; unclear D gene. Germline V gene lookup returns CDR1 SGHRS and CDR2 YFSETQ. This CDR3 region has 15 residues. Trimming left V 0 bases short and J 0 bases short, with 10 bases between.

The chain is built from TRBV5-1 and TRBJ1-3; D ambiguous. The germline V gene encodes CDR1 SGHRS and CDR2 YFSETQ. Trimming left V 3 bases short and J 2 bases short, with 9 bases between. This CDR3 region has 14 residues. As DNA, the CDR3 is TGCGCCAGCAGCTCGACAACAACTGGAAACACCATATATTTT. This translates into CASSSTTTGNTIYF.

The rearrangement links TRBV7-2 to TRBJ2-7; D remains unclear. Trimming removed 5 bases from V and 0 bases from J, with 8 bases in between. The germline V gene has CDR1 SGHTA and CDR2 FQGNSA. This CDR3 comprises 13 residues. CDR3 nucleotide sequence: TGTGCCAGCAGCGCCCCCAGCTCCTACGAGCAGTACTTC. Amino acid sequence: CASSAPSSYEQYF.

The chain links TRBV19 to TRBJ1-2, with D unclear. Germline lookup yields CDR1 LNHDA and CDR2 SQIVND (reference sequence). The CDR3 contains 14 residues. V was pared by 6 bases and J by 3 bases, with 14 bases between. CDR3 DNA: TGTGCCAGTAGGCCCCGGGGAGGCGACTATGGCTACACCTTC. It specifies CASRPRGGDYGYTF.

The chain couples TRBV7-9 to TRBJ2-1; D remains ambiguous. Trimming took off 5 bases at V and 7 bases at J, with 12 bases between the two ends. The germline V gene encodes CDR1 SEHNR and CDR2 FQNEAQ (reference sequence). The CDR3 consists of 13 residues. DNA for the CDR3: TGTGCCAGCAGCCTCCTCGTCGGTAATGAGCAGTTCTTC. It is translated as CASSLLVGNEQFF.

Remarks on this clone: The identical CDR3 is also encoded by other nucleotide sequences in the sample. The rearrangement joins TRBV27 to TRBJ2-7, with D perhaps matching TRBD2 (6 bases). CDR1 and CDR2 (germline): MNHEY, SMNVEV (reference sequence). The CDR3 totals 14 residues. With 5 bases removed from V and 0 bases from J, the gap between germline ends came to 11 bases. This CDR3 reads CASSRSGSSYEQYF. CDR3 DNA: TGTGCCAGCAGTCGCAGCGGGTCCTCCTACGAGCAGTACTTC.

This clone has a single count. J is TRBJ2-2 and V is TRBV7-2, with 7 bases matching TRBD2. J lost 4 bases, V lost 5 bases, and 7 bases had no gene match. This CDR3 region has 15 residues. The V gene's germline CDR1 is SGHTA and CDR2 FQGNSA. The CDR3 DNA is TGTGCCAGCAGCCGAGTTGGGGGGGGCACCGGGGAGCTGTTTTTT. It codes for CASSRVGGGTGELFF. Filled out from reference TRBV7-2 and TRBJ2-2, the complete variable domain reads GAGVSQSPSNKVTEKGKDVELRCDPISGHTALYWYRQSLGQGLEFLIYFQGNSAPDKSGLPSDRFSAERTGGSVSTLTIQRTQQEDSAVYLCASSRVGGGTGELFFGEGSRLTVL.

The chain carries TRBV7-8 and TRBJ2-1, with D tentatively TRBD2 (5 bases). Germline CDR1 reads SGHVS; CDR2 reads FQNEAQ. The CDR3 totals 15 residues. Trimming took off 1 base at V and 1 base at J, with 8 bases between the two ends. The CDR3 nucleotides read TGTGCCAGCAGCTTAGAAGGGAGATCCTACAATGAGCAGTTCTTC. Translating it yields CASSLEGRSYNEQFF.